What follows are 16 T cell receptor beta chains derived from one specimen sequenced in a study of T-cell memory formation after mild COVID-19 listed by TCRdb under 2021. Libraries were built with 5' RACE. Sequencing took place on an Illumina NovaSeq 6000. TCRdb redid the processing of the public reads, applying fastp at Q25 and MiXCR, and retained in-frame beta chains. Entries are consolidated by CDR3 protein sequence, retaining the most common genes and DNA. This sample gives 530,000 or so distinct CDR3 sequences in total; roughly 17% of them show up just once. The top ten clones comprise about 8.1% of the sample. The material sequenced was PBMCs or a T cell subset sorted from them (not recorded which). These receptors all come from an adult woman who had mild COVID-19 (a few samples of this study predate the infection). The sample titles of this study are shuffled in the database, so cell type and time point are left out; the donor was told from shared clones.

The CDR3 here is CASSTRGALPNYGYTF. The CDR3 coding sequence is TGTGCCAGCAGCACTCGAGGGGCACTACCTAACTATGGCTACACCTTC. The chain is built from TRBV27 and TRBJ1-2; weak D call: TRBD1 (5 bases). Trimming removed 6 bases from V and 0 bases from J, with 17 bases in between. This CDR3 spans 16 amino acids. Germline V gene data show CDR1 as MNHEY and CDR2 as SMNVEV (reference sequence).

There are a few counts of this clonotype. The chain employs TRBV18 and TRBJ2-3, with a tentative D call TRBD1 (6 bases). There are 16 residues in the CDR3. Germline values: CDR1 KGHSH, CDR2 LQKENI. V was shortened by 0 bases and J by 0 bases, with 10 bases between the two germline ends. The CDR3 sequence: CASSPPGGISTDTQYF. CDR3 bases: TGTGCCAGCTCACCACCAGGGGGAATTAGCACAGATACGCAGTATTTT.

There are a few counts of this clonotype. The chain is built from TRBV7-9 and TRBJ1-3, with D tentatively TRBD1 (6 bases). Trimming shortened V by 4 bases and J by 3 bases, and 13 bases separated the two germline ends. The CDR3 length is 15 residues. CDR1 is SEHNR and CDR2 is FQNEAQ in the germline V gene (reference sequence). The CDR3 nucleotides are TGTGCCAGCAGCTCGCACAACAGGGATGGAAACACCATATATTTT. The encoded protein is CASSSHNRDGNTIYF.

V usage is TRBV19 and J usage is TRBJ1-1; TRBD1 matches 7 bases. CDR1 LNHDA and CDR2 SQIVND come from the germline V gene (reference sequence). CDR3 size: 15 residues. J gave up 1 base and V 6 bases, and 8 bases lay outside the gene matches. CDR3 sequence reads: CASSTLGTANTEAFF. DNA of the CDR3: TGTGCCAGTAGCACGCTAGGGACAGCGAACACTGAAGCTTTCTTT.

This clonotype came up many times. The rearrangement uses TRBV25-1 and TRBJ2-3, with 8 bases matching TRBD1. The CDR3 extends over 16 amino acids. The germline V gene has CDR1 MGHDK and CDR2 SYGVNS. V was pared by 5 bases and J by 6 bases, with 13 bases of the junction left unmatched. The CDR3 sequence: CASSSSTGTGRDTQYF. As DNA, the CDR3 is TGTGCCAGCAGTTCTTCCACCGGGACAGGTCGGGATACGCAGTATTTT.

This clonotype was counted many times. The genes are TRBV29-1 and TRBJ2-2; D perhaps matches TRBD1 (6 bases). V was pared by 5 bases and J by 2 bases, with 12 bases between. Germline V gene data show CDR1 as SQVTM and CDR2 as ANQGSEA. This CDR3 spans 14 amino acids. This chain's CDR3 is CSVHSGTNTGELFF. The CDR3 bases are TGCAGCGTTCATTCCGGGACAAACACCGGGGAGCTGTTTTTT.

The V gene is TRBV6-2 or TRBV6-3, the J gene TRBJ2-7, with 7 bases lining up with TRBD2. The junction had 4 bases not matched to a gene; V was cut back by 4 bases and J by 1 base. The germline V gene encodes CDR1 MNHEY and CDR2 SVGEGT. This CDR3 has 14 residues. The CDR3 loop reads CASSLLALSYEQYF. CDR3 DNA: TGTGCCAGCAGTTTACTAGCGCTTTCCTACGAGCAGTACTTC.

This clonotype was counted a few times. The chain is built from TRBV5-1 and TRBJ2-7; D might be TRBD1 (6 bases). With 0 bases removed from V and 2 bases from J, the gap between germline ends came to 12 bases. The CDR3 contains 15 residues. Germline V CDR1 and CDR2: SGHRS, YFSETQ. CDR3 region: CASSLGITGTYEQYF. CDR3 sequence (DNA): TGCGCCAGCAGCTTGGGGATTACAGGGACCTACGAGCAGTACTTC.

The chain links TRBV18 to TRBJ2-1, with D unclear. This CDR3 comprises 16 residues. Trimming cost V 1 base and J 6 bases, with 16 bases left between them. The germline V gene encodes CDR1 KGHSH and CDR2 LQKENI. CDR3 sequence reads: CASSPQGLSTSNEQFF. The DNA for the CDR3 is TGTGCCAGCTCACCACAGGGCCTATCCACCTCCAATGAGCAGTTCTTC.

CDR3 bases: TGTGCCAGCAGCGACGCGAGCGGGAGTGGTGGGTACAATGAGCAGTTCTTC. Protein: CASSDASGSGGYNEQFF. The genes are TRBV7-9 and TRBJ2-1, with TRBD2 identical over 8 bases. Germline V gene sequence: CDR1 SEHNR, CDR2 FQNEAQ (reference sequence). The CDR3 is made up of 17 amino acids. J was trimmed by 4 bases and V by 5 bases; bases with no gene match: 13.

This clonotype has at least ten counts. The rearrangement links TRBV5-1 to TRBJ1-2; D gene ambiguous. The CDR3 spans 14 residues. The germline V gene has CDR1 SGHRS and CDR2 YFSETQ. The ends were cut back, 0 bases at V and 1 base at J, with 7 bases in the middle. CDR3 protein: CASSLVGINYGYTF. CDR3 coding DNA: TGCGCCAGCAGCTTGGTTGGGATTAACTATGGCTACACCTTC. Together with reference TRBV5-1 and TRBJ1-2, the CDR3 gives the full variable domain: KAGVTQTPRYLIKTRGQQVTLSCSPISGHRSVSWYQQTPGQGLQFLFEYFSETQRNKGNFPGRFSGRQFSNSRSEMNVSTLELGDSALYLCASSLVGINYGYTFGSGTRLTVV.

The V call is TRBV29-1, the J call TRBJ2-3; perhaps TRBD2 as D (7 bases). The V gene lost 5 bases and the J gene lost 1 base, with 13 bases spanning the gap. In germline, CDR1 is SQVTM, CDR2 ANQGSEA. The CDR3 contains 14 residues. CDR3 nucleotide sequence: TGCAGCGTTTCAAGGGGGAGGGGCACAGATACGCAGTATTTT. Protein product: CSVSRGRGTDTQYF.

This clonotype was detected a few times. CDR3 nucleotides: TGTGCCAGTAGCACCTCGGGGGGGCGCTTGTACAATGAGCAGTTCTTC. It encodes CASSTSGGRLYNEQFF. This chain connects TRBV19 to TRBJ2-1, with 8 bases identical to TRBD2. Unmatched junction bases numbered 11, after V lost 6 bases and J lost 4 bases. This CDR3 spans 16 amino acids. Germline lookup yields CDR1 LNHDA and CDR2 SQIVND (reference sequence).

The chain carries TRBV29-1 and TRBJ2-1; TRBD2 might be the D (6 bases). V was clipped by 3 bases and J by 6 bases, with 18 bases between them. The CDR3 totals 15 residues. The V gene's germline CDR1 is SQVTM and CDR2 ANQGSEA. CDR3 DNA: TGCAGCGTTGAGCCGGCTAGCGATCTTAGCAATGAGCAGTTCTTC. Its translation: CSVEPASDLSNEQFF.

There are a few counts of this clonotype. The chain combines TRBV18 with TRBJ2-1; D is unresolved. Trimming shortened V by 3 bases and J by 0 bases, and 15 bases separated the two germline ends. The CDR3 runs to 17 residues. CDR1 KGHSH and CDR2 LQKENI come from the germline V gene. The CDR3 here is CASSPLGHLSSYNEQFF. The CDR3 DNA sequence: TGTGCCAGCTCACCTCTAGGCCATCTTAGCTCCTACAATGAGCAGTTCTTC.

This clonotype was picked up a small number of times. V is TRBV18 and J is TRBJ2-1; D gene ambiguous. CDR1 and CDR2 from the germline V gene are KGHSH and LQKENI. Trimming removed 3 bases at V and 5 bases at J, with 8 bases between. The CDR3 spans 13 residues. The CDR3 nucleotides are TGTGCCAGCTCACCGGGCAGAGACAATGAGCAGTTCTTC. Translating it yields CASSPGRDNEQFF.